Each of the 16 T cell receptor beta chains below was sequenced from the same sample in a study of glioma-infiltrating T cells after dendritic cell vaccination (dated by TCRdb to about 2016). The time point label corresponds to: after dendritic cell vaccination, including at tumor progression/relapse. Libraries were made using the immunoSEQ multiplex PCR assay. Drawn from immuneACCESS, this table holds only the in-frame rearrangements with V and J called that TCRdb kept. Clones are partly lost; checked studies trace under half to an unresolved V gene and leave the rest unexplained. Present in this sample are around 87,000 clones, roughly 80% of which were seen just once. Under 7% of the sample comes from the top ten. Sequencing used blood, obtained after dendritic cell vaccination. The receptors derive from a human donor with glioblastoma.

This clone was detected once. The chain combines TRBV10-1 with TRBJ1-4; 8 nucleotides align to TRBD1. Trimming at V came to 6 bases and at J to 8 bases, leaving 5 bases not matched to a gene. CDR1 and CDR2 from the germline V gene are WNHNN and SYGVQD (reference sequence). The CDR3 contains 13 residues. In nucleotides, the CDR3 is TGCGCCAGCAGCAGGACAGGGTGCGAAAAACTGTTTTTT. Translating gives CASSRTGCEKLFF.

This chain links TRBV9 with TRBJ2-5, with 9 bases aligning to TRBD1. Germline V gene data show CDR1 as SGDLS and CDR2 as YYNGEE. This CDR3 spans 14 amino acids. V trimming: 2 bases; J trimming: 5 bases; junction bases outside the gene matches: 4. The CDR3 DNA follows: TGTGCCAGCAGCGTTACAGGGGGCACGGAGACCCAGTACTTC. It translates to CASSVTGGTETQYF.

The rearrangement links TRBV5-4 to TRBJ2-1; D is uncertain. The CDR3 loop spans 15 amino acids. The V gene's germline CDR1 is SGHNT and CDR2 YYREEE (reference sequence). Trimming cost V 5 bases and J 0 bases, with 12 bases left between them. Written as DNA, the CDR3 is TGTGCCAGCAGGGTAGACCAGGACTCCTACAATGAGCAGTTCTTC. Translation gives CASRVDQDSYNEQFF.

V usage is TRBV2 and J usage is TRBJ1-5; D gene uncertain. The ends were cut back, 3 bases at V and 7 bases at J, with 13 bases in the middle. Germline lookup yields CDR1 SNHLY and CDR2 FYNNEI. This CDR3 is built from 14 residues. The CDR3 is CASSEEGSYQPQHF. CDR3 coding DNA: TGTGCCAGCAGTGAGGAGGGTTCTTACCAGCCCCAGCATTTT.

V gene TRBV29-1 combines with J gene TRBJ1-1; TRBD1 matches at 11 bases. Germline-derived CDR1 and CDR2 are SQVTM and ANQGSEA. This CDR3 has 12 amino acids. J lost 5 bases, V lost 7 bases, and 3 bases had no gene match. In nucleotides, the CDR3 is TGCAGCGAGGGACAGGGGGAAACTGAAGCTTTCTTT. Its translation: CSEGQGETEAFF.

CDR3: CASSASRDRHQPQHF. The CDR3 DNA follows: TGTGCCAGCAGTGCATCCCGGGACAGACATCAGCCCCAGCATTTT. V is TRBV28 and J is TRBJ1-5; 7 nucleotides align to TRBD1. This CDR3 is 15 amino acids long. Germline-derived CDR1 and CDR2 are MDHEN and SYDVKM. The junction had 9 bases not matched to a gene; V was cut back by 5 bases and J by 5 bases.

The rearrangement links TRBV15 to TRBJ2-1; TRBD1 matches 8 bases. Looked up from germline, CDR1 is LNHNV and CDR2 is YYDKDF (reference sequence). The V and J ends lost 4 bases and 10 bases, in that order; junction bases with no gene match: 9. CDR3 length: 14 amino acids. CDR3 sequence: CATSIYGTGSEQFF. CDR3 in DNA: TGTGCCACCAGCATCTATGGGACAGGAAGCGAGCAGTTCTTC.

This chain's CDR3 is CASSSTGGGNEQFF. The CDR3 DNA sequence: TGTGCCAGCAGTTCGACAGGGGGAGGGAATGAGCAGTTCTTC. The chain uses TRBV6-6 and TRBJ2-1; TRBD1 agrees at 9 bases. The trim removed 4 bases at V and 7 bases at J, leaving 5 bases unmatched. Per the germline V gene, CDR1 is MNHNY and CDR2 is SVGAGI (reference sequence). This CDR3 has 14 amino acids.

The chain couples TRBV4-1 to TRBJ2-7; TRBD1 is a possible D gene (6 bases). The ends were cut back, 5 bases at V and 6 bases at J, with 14 bases in the middle. CDR3 length equals 13 residues. Looked up from germline, CDR1 is MGHRA and CDR2 is YSYEKL. CDR3 protein: CASSLTTGSEQYF. Written as DNA, the CDR3 is TGCGCCAGCAGCTTAACTACAGGGTCCGAGCAGTACTTC.

There are a few counts of this clone. The V gene is TRBV7-9, the J gene TRBJ2-7; D remains ambiguous. CDR1 is SEHNR and CDR2 is FQNEAQ in the germline V gene (reference sequence). The germline V and J ends were trimmed by 5 bases and 2 bases, with 10 bases remaining between them. The CDR3 spans 13 residues. The CDR3 bases are TGTGCCAGCAGCACTTCCACTACCTACGAGCAGTACTTC. This gives the protein CASSTSTTYEQYF. Drawing the rest from reference TRBV7-9 and TRBJ2-7, the complete variable domain is DTGVSQNPRHKITKRGQNVTFRCDPISEHNRLYWYRQTLGQGPEFLTYFQNEAQLEKSRLLSDRFSAERPKGSFSTLEIQRTEQGDSAMYLCASSTSTTYEQYFGPGTRLTVT.

The genes are TRBV18 and TRBJ1-6; 8 nucleotides agree with TRBD1. The CDR3 has 16 amino acids. The germline gives CDR1 KGHSH, CDR2 LQKENI. With 4 bases clipped from V and 6 bases from J, the junction kept 8 bases outside the gene matches. CDR3 amino acids: CASSRNPGQANSPLHF. The CDR3 bases are TGTGCCAGCTCACGAAACCCGGGACAGGCTAATTCACCCCTCCACTTT.

V and J are TRBV13 and TRBJ2-2; 10 nucleotides agree with TRBD1. The V segment lost 5 bases and the J segment 1 base; nucleotides outside the gene matches: 4. This CDR3 is 16 amino acids long. Germline CDR1 is PRHDT and CDR2 is FYEKMQ (reference sequence). CDR3 DNA sequence: TGTGCCAGCAGCGCGGGACAGGGGTGGAACACCGGGGAGCTGTTTTTT. It is translated as CASSAGQGWNTGELFF. The full variable domain, completed using reference TRBV13 and TRBJ2-2, is AAGVIQSPRHLIKEKRETATLKCYPIPRHDTVYWYQQGPGQDPQFLISFYEKMQSDKGSIPDRFSAQQFSDYHSELNMSSLELGDSALYFCASSAGQGWNTGELFFGEGSRLTVL.

This clone has only a few counts. The chain is built from TRBV6-5 and TRBJ2-7, with 7 bases fitting TRBD1. Germline V gives CDR1 MNHEY, CDR2 SVGAGI. V lost 6 bases to trimming and J lost 5 bases; unmatched junction nucleotides: 13. There are 15 residues in the CDR3. The CDR3 here is CASSPDREFLHEQYF. The CDR3 DNA sequence: TGTGCCAGCAGCCCAGACAGGGAGTTCCTCCACGAGCAGTACTTC.

The CDR3: CSVVAGDETQYF. The CDR3 DNA sequence: TGCAGCGTTGTAGCGGGCGACGAGACCCAGTACTTC. The chain combines TRBV29-1 with TRBJ2-5, with 7 bases lining up with TRBD2. The CDR3 contains 12 residues. Germline CDR1 and CDR2: SQVTM and ANQGSEA. V lost 4 bases, J lost 5 bases, and 4 bases stayed unmatched.

The chain carries TRBV1 and TRBJ1-1; the table assigns TRBD1, which was not confirmed against the DNA. TRBV1 is tagged as a pseudogene. This CDR3 has 15 residues. DNA for the CDR3: TGCACCAGCAGCCAAACAGGGGGCCGGAACACTGAAGCTTTCTTT. This translates into CTSSQTGGRNTEAFF.

This chain connects TRBV7-2 to TRBJ2-5; no clear D gene. CDR1 and CDR2 (germline): SGHTA, FQGNSA. The germline V and J ends were trimmed by 5 bases and 1 base, with 8 bases remaining between them. The CDR3 loop spans 13 amino acids. The CDR3 protein is CASSPLSQETQYF. Written as DNA, the CDR3 is TGTGCCAGCAGCCCCCTGTCCCAAGAGACCCAGTACTTC.